The rows below give T cell receptor beta chains drawn from one sample of a study of shared clonotypes between healthy human individuals. TCRdb's copy holds only in-frame clones and misses some; the assay was immunoSEQ multiplex PCR. In the table there are about 1.5 million clones, approximately 96% of which are singletons. Sequencing was performed on naive CD4+ T cells sorted from blood. These TCRs come from a young man in good health. Both conserved end residues are part of each CDR3. A D gene is named only where the DNA matches it firmly. Only some rows state a clone size, as once, few, many or a class for expanded clones.

cdr3_aa cdr3_nt v_call clone_size d_call j_call
CASSDPGRTQYF TGTGCCAGCAGTGACCCGGGCAGAACGCAGTATTTT TRBV6-4 once NA TRBJ2-3
CASGRRQNEKLFF TGTGCCAGCGGGAGACGACAGAATGAAAAACTGTTTTTT TRBV2 NA NA TRBJ1-4
CAISEGDYGYTF TGTGCCATCAGTGAAGGTGACTATGGCTACACCTTC TRBV10-3 NA NA TRBJ1-2
CASSHRSLAGYNEQFF TGCGCCAGCAGCCATAGGTCACTAGCGGGTTACAATGAGCAGTTCTTC TRBV4-3 NA TRBD2 TRBJ2-1
CSVDRAIGTEAFF TGCAGCGTTGATCGGGCCATCGGCACTGAAGCTTTCTTT TRBV29-1 NA NA TRBJ1-1
CASSEVGETQYF TGTGCCAGCAGTGAAGTTGGGGAGACCCAGTACTTC TRBV6-1 NA NA TRBJ2-5
CASSLNAPYEQYF TGTGCCAGCAGCTTAAATGCCCCCTACGAGCAGTACTTC TRBV7-2 NA NA TRBJ2-7
CASSFTGRYYGYTF TGTGCCAGCAGTTTTACAGGGAGGTACTATGGCTACACCTTC TRBV7-2 NA NA TRBJ1-2
CASSQLTSGGSYNEQFF TGTGCCAGCAGCCAACTGACTAGCGGGGGCTCCTACAATGAGCAGTTCTTC TRBV16 NA TRBD2 TRBJ2-1
CASSPRLVADNEQFF TGTGCCAGCAGCCCTCGTTTGGTAGCGGATAATGAGCAGTTCTTC TRBV5-4 NA NA TRBJ2-1
CASSQWTGDEKLFF TGTGCCAGCAGCCAGTGGACAGGGGATGAAAAACTGTTTTTT TRBV13 NA TRBD1 TRBJ1-4
CASSAGDRVGYTF TGTGCCAGCAGTGCAGGGGACAGGGTCGGCTACACCTTC TRBV6-1 NA TRBD1 TRBJ1-2
CASTRTVLSYEQYF TGTGCCAGCACCCGAACCGTCCTATCCTACGAGCAGTACTTC TRBV27 NA NA TRBJ2-7
CASSARTGGTFEQFF TGTGCCAGCAGCGCAAGGACAGGGGGTACTTTCGAGCAGTTCTTC TRBV5-4 NA TRBD1 TRBJ2-1
CASSRDSYNTEAFF TGTGCCAGCAGTCGGGACAGTTACAACACTGAAGCTTTCTTT TRBV6-1 NA TRBD1 TRBJ1-1
CASSLAGSPNTGELFF TGCGCCAGCAGCTTGGCCGGGTCCCCGAACACCGGGGAGCTGTTTTTT TRBV5-1 NA NA TRBJ2-2
CASSGSGASLTQYF TGTGCCAGCAGTGGCTCAGGAGCTTCCCTTACGCAGTATTTT TRBV2 NA NA TRBJ2-3
CASSRTGQRHQPQHF TGTGCCAGCAGCCGAACGGGACAGCGGCATCAGCCCCAGCATTTT TRBV11-2 NA TRBD1 TRBJ1-5
CASSLDSRRDNEQFF TGCGCCAGCAGCTTGGACAGTCGCCGAGACAATGAGCAGTTCTTC TRBV5-1 NA NA TRBJ2-1
CASSLTSRPLGGDTQYF TGTGCCAGCAGTTTAACTTCCCGGCCACTCGGAGGAGATACGCAGTATTTT TRBV27 NA NA TRBJ2-3
CASSPATGPQETQYF TGTGCCAGCTCACCCGCGACAGGGCCCCAAGAGACCCAGTACTTC TRBV18 NA TRBD1 TRBJ2-5
CASSRGGQETQYF TGTGCCAGCAGCCGAGGGGGACAAGAGACCCAGTACTTC TRBV7-9 NA NA TRBJ2-5
CASSPPGQGLETQYF TGTGCCAGCTCACCACCAGGCCAGGGTTTAGAGACCCAGTACTTC TRBV18 NA NA TRBJ2-5
CASSPGGFTDTQYF TGTGCCAGCAGCCCAGGGGGCTTCACAGATACGCAGTATTTT TRBV7-3 NA TRBD1 TRBJ2-3
CALGGRRADTQYF TGTGCGTTGGGGGGGCGACGAGCGGATACGCAGTATTTT TRBV28 NA NA TRBJ2-3
CASSEAGLAGANEQFF TGTGCCAGCAGTGAAGCAGGACTAGCGGGAGCGAATGAGCAGTTCTTC TRBV2 NA TRBD2 TRBJ2-1
CAWSTSRYEQYF TGTGCCTGGAGTACCAGCCGCTACGAGCAGTACTTC TRBV30 NA NA TRBJ2-7
CASSEAFSLAVSYEQYF TGTGCCAGCAGTGAAGCGTTCTCTCTAGCGGTCTCCTACGAGCAGTACTTC TRBV6-1 NA TRBD2 TRBJ2-7
CASSGGTAGTDTQYF TGCGCCAGCAGCGGCGGGACTGCCGGCACAGATACGCAGTATTTT TRBV5-1 once NA TRBJ2-3
CASRYRDPFPYEQYF TGTGCCAGCAGGTACAGGGACCCCTTTCCCTACGAGCAGTACTTC TRBV2 NA NA TRBJ2-7
CATSLQGTGKNEQFF TGTGCCACCAGCCTTCAAGGGACAGGGAAAAATGAGCAGTTCTTC TRBV15 NA TRBD1 TRBJ2-1
CASSPISFTQYF TGTGCCAGCTCACCAATTAGCTTTACGCAGTATTTT TRBV18 NA NA TRBJ2-3
CASSPYMGLGTEAFF TGTGCCAGCAGCCCCTACATGGGCTTGGGCACTGAAGCTTTCTTT TRBV7-2 NA NA TRBJ1-1
CASSEAGAYTEAFF TGTGCCAGCAGTGAGGCAGGCGCGTACACTGAAGCTTTCTTT TRBV6-4 NA NA TRBJ1-1
CASSELATYNEQFF TGTGCCAGCAGTGAACTAGCGACCTACAATGAGCAGTTCTTC TRBV6-1 NA NA TRBJ2-1
CAISPQDSGANVLTF TGTGCCATCAGTCCACAAGACTCTGGGGCCAACGTCCTGACTTTC TRBV10-3 NA NA TRBJ2-6
CASSPLTGRNTIYF TGTGCCAGCAGCCCGCTCACAGGGAGAAACACCATATATTTT TRBV7-2 NA NA TRBJ1-3
CATKRPGTYEQYF TGTGCCACCAAACGTCCTGGGACGTACGAGCAGTACTTC TRBV10-3 NA NA TRBJ2-7
CASSLLFSGGFTGELFF TGTGCCAGCAGCTTACTTTTTTCAGGGGGCTTCACCGGGGAGCTGTTTTTT TRBV7-8 NA TRBD1 TRBJ2-2
CASSELLSYEQYF TGTGCCAGCAGTGAGCTCTTGTCCTACGAGCAGTACTTC TRBV25-1 NA NA TRBJ2-7
CASSPSTDTQYF TGTGCCAGCTCACCCTCTACAGATACGCAGTATTTT TRBV18 NA NA TRBJ2-3
CASSQVPLHSYNEQFF TGCGCCAGCAGCCAAGTTCCATTACATTCCTACAATGAGCAGTTCTTC TRBV4-1 NA NA TRBJ2-1
CATSRDQGFEQFF TGTGCCACCAGCAGAGATCAAGGATTTGAGCAGTTCTTC TRBV15 NA NA TRBJ2-1
CASRRVVSGENTGELFF TGCGCCAGCAGAAGAGTTGTATCAGGGGAGAACACCGGGGAGCTGTTTTTT TRBV5-1 NA NA TRBJ2-2